The next 10 T cell receptor beta chains were all read from a single sample in a study of regulatory T cells in long-lasting Graves disease. Time point given: persistent/refractory GD, antithyroid drugs over 5 years with positive TRAb. From RNA extracted from PBMCs, the TCR library was made. HTBI primers from iRepertoire and Arm-PCR of CDR3 regions yielded the TCR beta libraries. Each CDR3 protein gets one entry after TCRdb re-called the multiplex PCR reads with MiXCR. Among 300,000 to 500,000 distinct CDR3 sequences listed, 20% to 25% were seen once. The starting material was peripheral blood mononuclear cells (PBMCs), obtained when the disease was refractory, from a patient treated with antithyroid drugs. Receptor source: a female donor with Graves disease.

The chain combines TRBV6-2 or TRBV6-3 with TRBJ2-4; 8 nucleotides agree with TRBD1. Trimming took 5 bases from V and 9 from J; bases not matched to a gene: 6. Germline V gene sequence: CDR1 MNHEY, CDR2 SVGEGT. The CDR3 length is 13 residues. The CDR3 DNA follows: TGTGCCAGCAGTGAAGAGGACAGGGCCATTCAGTACTTC. It translates to CASSEEDRAIQYF.

The V gene is TRBV6-2 or TRBV6-3, the J gene TRBJ2-7; D unresolved. The germline gives CDR1 MNHEY, CDR2 SVGEGT. V was trimmed by 0 bases and J by 1 base, leaving 7 bases between them. The CDR3 consists of 14 residues. The CDR3 DNA is TGTGCCAGCAGTTACTCCTCCCAATCCTACGAGCAGTACTTC. Protein sequence: CASSYSSQSYEQYF.

In its sample, this clonotype was seen a few times. The chain is built from TRBV29-1 and TRBJ1-1; 9 bases are shared with TRBD1. V was pared by 3 bases and J by 6 bases, with 14 bases of the junction left unmatched. Germline assignment: CDR1 SQVTM and CDR2 ANQGSEA. The CDR3 runs to 16 residues. This CDR3 reads CSVEDSPTGGMAEAFF. The DNA of the CDR3 is TGCAGCGTTGAGGACTCTCCGACAGGGGGAATGGCTGAAGCTTTCTTT.

Ten or more counts support this clonotype. The genes are TRBV5-1 and TRBJ2-7; D is undetermined. Germline CDR1 reads SGHRS; CDR2 reads YFSETQ. This CDR3 is 12 amino acids long. The V end was cut by 4 bases, the J end by 5 bases, with 10 bases between. CDR3 coding DNA: TGCGCCAGCAGCCCAAATCGACACGAGCAGTACTTC. This sequence encodes CASSPNRHEQYF.

The chain couples TRBV7-2 to TRBJ2-7, with TRBD2 matching 7 bases. This CDR3 spans 14 amino acids. The germline V gene has CDR1 SGHTA and CDR2 FQGNSA. The V segment lost 6 bases and the J segment 3 bases; nucleotides outside the gene matches: 8. The CDR3 protein is CASSRSGASYEQYF. CDR3 DNA: TGTGCCAGCAGTAGGAGCGGGGCCAGCTACGAGCAGTACTTC.

The V and J genes are TRBV19 and TRBJ1-5, with unresolved D. The CDR3 spans 15 residues. V was clipped by 4 bases and J by 0 bases, with 10 bases between them. Germline values: CDR1 LNHDA, CDR2 SQIVND (reference sequence). The CDR3 DNA is TGTGCCAGTAGTAAACAGAGCTTTAGCAATCAGCCCCAGCATTTT. Translated, it gives CASSKQSFSNQPQHF.

This clonotype was counted only a few times. This chain connects TRBV19 to TRBJ2-4; TRBD1 matches at 7 bases. CDR3 length: 16 residues. Unmatched junction bases numbered 8, after V lost 5 bases and J lost 1 base. Germline lookup yields CDR1 LNHDA and CDR2 SQIVND (reference sequence). The CDR3 sequence is CASSGQESWAKNIQYF. The CDR3 bases are TGTGCCAGTAGTGGACAGGAGAGCTGGGCCAAAAACATTCAGTACTTC. Variable domain in full (rest from reference TRBV19 and TRBJ2-4): DGGITQSPKYLFRKEGQNVTLSCEQNLNHDAMYWYRQDPGQGLRLIYYSQIVNDFQKGDIAEGYSVSREKKESFPLTVTSAQKNPTAFYLCASSGQESWAKNIQYFGAGTRLSVL.

There are many counts of this clonotype. The chain uses TRBV6-2 or TRBV6-3 and TRBJ2-7, with TRBD2 matching over 11 bases. CDR1 and CDR2 (germline): MNHEY, SVGEGT. This CDR3 is built from 14 residues. Trimming took 5 bases from V and 5 from J; bases not matched to a gene: 5. CDR3 nucleotide sequence: TGTGCCAGCAGTACACTAGCGGGAGTACACGAGCAGTACTTC. Its protein product is CASSTLAGVHEQYF.

This clonotype was counted many times. The V call is TRBV6-1, the J call TRBJ2-7; perhaps TRBD2 as D (5 bases). Germline CDR1 reads MNHNS; CDR2 reads SASEGT. This CDR3 is 12 amino acids long. V was shortened by 5 bases and J by 3 bases, with 8 bases between the two germline ends. Here the CDR3 DNA reads TGTGCCAGCAGTCTACTAGACTACGAGCAGTACTTC. Protein product: CASSLLDYEQYF.

The chain employs TRBV7-9 and TRBJ1-5, with D perhaps matching TRBD1 (6 bases). The germline V and J ends were trimmed by 1 base and 8 bases, with 12 bases remaining between them. The germline CDR1 and CDR2 sequences are SEHNR and FQNEAQ (reference sequence). CDR3 size: 14 residues. Here the CDR3 reads CASSLGQVSEPQHF. As DNA, the CDR3 is TGTGCCAGCAGCTTAGGACAGGTTTCAGAGCCCCAGCATTTT.